This T cell receptor beta chain was identified during a study of early T cells in non-severe SARS-CoV-2 infection. Background on the study: Sequencing targeted bulk RNA from unsorted whole blood, leaving chains unpaired.

Study-wide results and caveats: Private and CD4 specificities were missed by VDJdb matching, skewed to anti-spike CD8.

The V end was cut by 4 bases, the J end by 8 bases, with 18 bases between. Germline V lookup: CDR1 WNHNN, CDR2 SYGVQD (reference sequence). The CDR3 runs 15 residues. This clonotype is medium-sized (0.01 to 0.1%) in the sample. Its target is unknown. Unique molecular identifiers were added to individual cDNA molecules. TCRdb recomputed calls from the 5' RACE reads with MiXCR, one row per CDR3 protein. The sample lists 60,000 to 65,000 distinct CDR3 sequences, under 15% occurring once. Source material: whole blood. This receptor was identified in an adult who was a healthcare worker with PCR-confirmed SARS-CoV-2 infection or an uninfected control (not recorded which). The rearrangement joins TRBV10-1 to TRBJ2-1; possibly TRBD1 or TRBD2 for D (5 bases each). The CDR3 region has the DNA TGCGCCAGCAGTGGGTCCGGGGCCACCGGATATGAGCAGTTCTTC. It yields the protein CASSGSGATGYEQFF.